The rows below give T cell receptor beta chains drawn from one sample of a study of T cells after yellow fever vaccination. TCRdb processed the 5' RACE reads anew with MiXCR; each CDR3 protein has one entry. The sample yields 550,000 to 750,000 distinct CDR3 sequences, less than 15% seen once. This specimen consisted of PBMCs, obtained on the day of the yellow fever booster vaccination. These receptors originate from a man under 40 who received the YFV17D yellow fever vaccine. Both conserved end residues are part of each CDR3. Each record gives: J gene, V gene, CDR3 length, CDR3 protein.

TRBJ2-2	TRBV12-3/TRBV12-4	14	CASGSSQLTGELFF
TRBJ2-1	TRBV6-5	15	CASSSGGGGYNEQFF
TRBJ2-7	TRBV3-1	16	CARSQPTSGRAYEQYF
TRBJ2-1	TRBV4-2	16	CASSQVRSAGLDEQFF
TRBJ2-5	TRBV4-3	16	CASSQRTGTRPETQYF
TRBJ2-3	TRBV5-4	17	CASSLERTSGRTDTQYF
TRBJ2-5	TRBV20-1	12	CSARDDRETQYF
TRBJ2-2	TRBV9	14	CASSVVVTTGELFF
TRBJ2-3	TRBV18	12	CASRQGSDTQYF
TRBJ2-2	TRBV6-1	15	CASSQQGLSGGELFF
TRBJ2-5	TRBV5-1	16	CASSDAGQGNPRTQYF
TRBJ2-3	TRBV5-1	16	CASSTYSGRATDTQYF
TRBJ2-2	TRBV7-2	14	CASSVTSVTGELFF
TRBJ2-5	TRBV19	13	CASSFTGTETQYF